A single sample is the source of the 20 T cell receptor beta chains below, sequenced in a study of cytomegalovirus exposure and HLA in healthy donors. PCR used 60 Vbeta primers and 13 Jbeta primers. Clones were read by immunoSEQ multiplex PCR, and TCRdb kept only the in-frame ones, dropping some. Of some 140,000 clones listed, approximately 74% were seen once; the top ten hold roughly 4.5%. Source material: PBMCs. The receptor set was obtained from a man in his late teens or twenties in good health and CMV-seropositive.

The chain carries TRBV7-9 and TRBJ2-6; 12 bases fit TRBD2. The germline gives CDR1 SEHNR, CDR2 FQNEAQ (reference sequence). There are 18 residues in the CDR3. The V gene end was trimmed by 5 bases and the J gene end by 2 bases; junction bases not matched to a gene: 7. The CDR3 bases are TGTGCCAGCAGCGTGACTAGCGGGAGCCTAACTGGGGCCAACGTCCTGACTTTC. The encoded protein is CASSVTSGSLTGANVLTF.

The chain is built from TRBV5-6 and TRBJ2-5, with D perhaps matching TRBD2 (7 bases). The germline V gene encodes CDR1 SGHDT and CDR2 YYEEEE. The V end lost 4 bases, the J end lost 2 bases, and 15 bases lay between the germline ends. The CDR3 length is 15 residues. CDR3 amino acids: CASSPLRGGQETQYF. The CDR3 DNA reads TGTGCCAGCAGCCCACTCAGGGGAGGGCAAGAGACCCAGTACTTC.

V is TRBV28 and J is TRBJ1-1, with D uncertain. Per germline, CDR1 MDHEN and CDR2 SYDVKM. The CDR3 sequence is 13 residues long. Trimming removed 3 bases from V and 1 base from J, with 6 bases in between. This chain's CDR3 is CASSFGRNTEAFF. The CDR3 region has the DNA TGTGCCAGCAGTTTTGGGAGGAACACTGAAGCTTTCTTT.

J is TRBJ2-7 and V is TRBV10-1; perhaps TRBD1 as D (5 bases). Germline CDR1 is WNHNN and CDR2 is SYGVQD (reference sequence). The CDR3 sequence is 15 residues long. Trimming shortened V by 0 bases and J by 3 bases, and 12 bases separated the two germline ends. CDR3 sequence: CASSESTERIYEQYF. DNA for the CDR3: TGCGCCAGCAGTGAGTCGACAGAGAGGATCTACGAGCAGTACTTC.

The CDR3 coding sequence is TGCAGCGTTGAAGGTGCGGAATCCTACGAGCAGTACTTC. This encodes CSVEGAESYEQYF. The chain is built from TRBV29-1 and TRBJ2-7; no clear D. With 1 base removed from V and 1 base from J, the gap between germline ends came to 8 bases. The CDR3 sequence is 13 residues long. Germline loops: CDR1 SQVTM, CDR2 ANQGSEA.

The chain uses TRBV4-1 and TRBJ2-5, with 9 bases fitting TRBD2. V shed 0 bases, J shed 4 bases, and the junction held 9 bases outside the gene matches. This CDR3 comprises 17 residues. Germline V gene lookup returns CDR1 MGHRA and CDR2 YSYEKL. The CDR3 spells CASSQESVAGEGETQYF. The DNA for the CDR3 is TGCGCCAGCAGCCAAGAAAGCGTAGCGGGAGAAGGAGAGACCCAGTACTTC.

This clone showed up just once. The V and J genes are TRBV7-6 and TRBJ2-1; 9 bases align to TRBD2. This CDR3 has 15 amino acids. Trimming took 4 bases from V and 9 from J; bases not matched to a gene: 10. Looked up from germline, CDR1 is SGHVS and CDR2 is FNYEAQ. The CDR3 is CASSYGSGGTGEQFF. The CDR3 nucleotides read TGTGCCAGCAGCTACGGTAGCGGGGGTACGGGTGAGCAGTTCTTC.

J is TRBJ1-5 and V is TRBV28; D may be TRBD1 (5 bases). CDR1 is MDHEN, CDR2 SYDVKM, per germline. The CDR3 is 13 amino acids. Between the trimmed V and J ends, which lost 6 bases and 7 bases, there was a span of 13 bases. CDR3 coding DNA: TGTGCCAGCAGCTCAGGGTTGGTCCAGCCCCAGCATTTT. Translation gives CASSSGLVQPQHF.

This clone was detected only a few times. This chain joins TRBV10-3 and TRBJ1-1, with TRBD1 identical over 7 bases. With V trimmed by 11 bases and J by 6 bases, 3 bases remained unmatched. The CDR3 loop spans 10 amino acids. Germline V gene data show CDR1 as ENHRY and CDR2 as SYGVKD. The CDR3 sequence is CAAGQAEAFF. CDR3 coding DNA: TGTGCCGCTGGACAGGCTGAAGCTTTCTTT.

The V call is TRBV19, the J call TRBJ2-6; no clear D. The germline V gene has CDR1 LNHDA and CDR2 SQIVND (reference sequence). The CDR3 consists of 13 residues. Trimming cost V 7 bases and J 0 bases, with 4 bases left between them. As DNA, the CDR3 is TGTGCCAGTAAACTCTCTGGGGCCAACGTCCTGACTTTC. This codes for CASKLSGANVLTF.

This chain links TRBV5-6 with TRBJ1-5, with D tentatively TRBD1 (5 bases). Trimming shortened V by 4 bases and J by 10 bases, and 15 bases separated the two germline ends. CDR3 length equals 13 residues. The germline V gene encodes CDR1 SGHDT and CDR2 YYEEEE. The CDR3 DNA follows: TGTGCCAGCAGCCTAGGGACTGCCCGACCCCAGCATTTT. It encodes CASSLGTARPQHF.

V gene TRBV11-1 combines with J gene TRBJ1-4, with 9 bases fitting TRBD1. Germline loops: CDR1 SGHAT, CDR2 FQDESV (reference sequence). This CDR3 has 19 residues. Trimming took 8 bases from V and 4 from J; bases not matched to a gene: 20. The CDR3 reads CASDPIRDRVVLGNEKLFF. As DNA, the CDR3 is TGTGCCAGCGACCCCATCAGGGACAGGGTCGTTTTGGGTAATGAAAAACTGTTTTTT.

Written as DNA, the CDR3 is TGTGCCAGCAGCTCTCGACAGGGCCACGAGCAGTACTTC. The encoded protein is CASSSRQGHEQYF. This sequence joins TRBV11-2 and TRBJ2-7, with 7 positions matching TRBD1. This CDR3 has 13 amino acids. J was trimmed by 5 bases and V by 4 bases; bases with no gene match: 5. The germline V gene encodes CDR1 SGHAT and CDR2 FQNNGV. The full variable domain, completed using reference TRBV11-2 and TRBJ2-7, is EAGVAQSPRYKIIEKRQSVAFWCNPISGHATLYWYQQILGQGPKLLIQFQNNGVVDDSQLPKDRFSAERLKGVDSTLKIQPAKLEDSAVYLCASSSRQGHEQYFGPGTRLTVT.

This chain uses TRBV7-2 with TRBJ2-1, with D possibly TRBD1 on 6 matching bases. Germline assignment: CDR1 SGHTA and CDR2 FQGNSA. The CDR3 contains 15 residues. The V end was cut by 1 base, the J end by 10 bases, with 17 bases between. CDR3 sequence reads: CASSLVLAQGGEQFF. In nucleotides, the CDR3 is TGTGCCAGCAGCTTAGTGCTAGCTCAAGGGGGAGAGCAGTTCTTC. The variable domain in full, completed from reference TRBV7-2 and TRBJ2-1, reads GAGVSQSPSNKVTEKGKDVELRCDPISGHTALYWYRQSLGQGLEFLIYFQGNSAPDKSGLPSDRFSAERTGGSVSTLTIQRTQQEDSAVYLCASSLVLAQGGEQFFGPGTRLTVL.

This chain connects TRBV29-1 to TRBJ1-1, with a weak D call TRBD1 (5 bases). V was pared by 3 bases and J by 3 bases, with 11 bases between. The CDR3 has 13 amino acids. CDR1 and CDR2 (germline): SQVTM, ANQGSEA. The CDR3 DNA reads TGCAGCGTTGATCTCACAGGCTACACTGAAGCTTTCTTT. Amino acid sequence: CSVDLTGYTEAFF.

This rearrangement joins TRBV19 to TRBJ2-3; 9 positions match TRBD1. The CDR3 has 14 amino acids. V lost 6 bases to trimming and J lost 1 base; unmatched junction nucleotides: 2. The germline V gene has CDR1 LNHDA and CDR2 SQIVND (reference sequence). CDR3 sequence reads: CASRDRGGTDTQYF. The DNA for the CDR3 is TGTGCCAGTAGGGACAGGGGTGGCACAGATACGCAGTATTTT.

The genes are TRBV20-1 and TRBJ2-5; possibly TRBD2 for D (6 bases). The CDR3 contains 11 residues. Germline CDR1 DFQATT, CDR2 SNEGSKA (reference sequence). V lost 8 bases and J lost 4, with 11 bases in between. The CDR3 protein is CSPGEVETQYF. CDR3 bases: TGCAGTCCGGGGGAGGTAGAGACCCAGTACTTC.

The rearrangement joins TRBV9 to TRBJ2-5; TRBD1 agrees at 8 bases. The CDR3 loop spans 13 amino acids. Trimming at V came to 3 bases and at J to 4 bases, leaving 2 bases not matched to a gene. Germline V CDR1 and CDR2: SGDLS, YYNGEE. In DNA, the CDR3 is TGTGCCAGCAGCGGGACAGGGTTAGAGACCCAGTACTTC. The encoded protein is CASSGTGLETQYF.

The chain links TRBV6-1 to TRBJ1-5, with 10 bases that match TRBD1. V was pared by 6 bases and J by 10 bases, with 6 bases of the junction left unmatched. The CDR3 covers 13 residues. Germline V gene sequence: CDR1 MNHNS, CDR2 SASEGT. CDR3 in amino acids: CASRIDRGLPQHF. In nucleotides, the CDR3 is TGTGCCAGCAGGATTGACAGGGGGCTTCCCCAGCATTTT.

The rearrangement uses TRBV19 and TRBJ2-2; TRBD2 might be the D (5 bases). The V end was cut by 0 bases, the J end by 6 bases, with 14 bases between. This CDR3 comprises 16 residues. The germline CDR1 and CDR2 sequences are LNHDA and SQIVND (reference sequence). The CDR3 sequence is CASSIEPHGGPGELFF. The CDR3 DNA reads TGTGCCAGTAGTATAGAACCCCATGGAGGACCCGGGGAGCTGTTTTTT.